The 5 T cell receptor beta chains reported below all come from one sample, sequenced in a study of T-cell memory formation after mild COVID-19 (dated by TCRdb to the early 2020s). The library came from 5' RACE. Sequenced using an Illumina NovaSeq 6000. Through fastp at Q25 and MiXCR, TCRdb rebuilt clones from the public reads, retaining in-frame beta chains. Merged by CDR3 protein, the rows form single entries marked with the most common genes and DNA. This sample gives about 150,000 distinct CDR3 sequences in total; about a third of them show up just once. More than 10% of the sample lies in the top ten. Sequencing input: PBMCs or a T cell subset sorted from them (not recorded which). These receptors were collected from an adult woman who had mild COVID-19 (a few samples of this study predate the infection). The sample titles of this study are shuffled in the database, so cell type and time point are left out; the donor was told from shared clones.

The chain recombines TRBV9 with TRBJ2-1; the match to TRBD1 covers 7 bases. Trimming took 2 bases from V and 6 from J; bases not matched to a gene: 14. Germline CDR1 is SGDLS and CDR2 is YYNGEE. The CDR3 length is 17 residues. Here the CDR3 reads CASSVTARTGHGNEQFF. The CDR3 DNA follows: TGTGCCAGCAGCGTTACAGCTCGGACAGGACATGGCAATGAGCAGTTCTTC.

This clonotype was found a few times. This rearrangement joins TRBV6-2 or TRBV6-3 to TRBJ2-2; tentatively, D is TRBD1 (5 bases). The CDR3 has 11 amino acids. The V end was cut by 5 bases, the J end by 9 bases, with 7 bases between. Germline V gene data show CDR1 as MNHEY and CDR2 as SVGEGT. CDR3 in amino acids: CASSGARELFF. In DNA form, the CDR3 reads TGTGCCAGCAGTGGGGCCAGGGAGCTGTTTTTT.

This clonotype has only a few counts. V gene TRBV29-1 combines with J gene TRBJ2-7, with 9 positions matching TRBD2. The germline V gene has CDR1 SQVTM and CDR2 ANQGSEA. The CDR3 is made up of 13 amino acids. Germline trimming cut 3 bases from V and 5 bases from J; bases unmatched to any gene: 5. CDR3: CSVDRAGGDEQYF. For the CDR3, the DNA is TGCAGCGTTGATAGAGCGGGAGGCGACGAGCAGTACTTC.

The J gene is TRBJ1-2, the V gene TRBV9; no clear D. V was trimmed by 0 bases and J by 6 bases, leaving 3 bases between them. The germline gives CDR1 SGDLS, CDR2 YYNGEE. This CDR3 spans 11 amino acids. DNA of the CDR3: TGTGCCAGCAGCGTAGGTCATGGCTACACCTTC. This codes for CASSVGHGYTF. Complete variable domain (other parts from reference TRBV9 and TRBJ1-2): DSGVTQTPKHLITATGQRVTLRCSPRSGDLSVYWYQQSLDQGLQFLIQYYNGEERAKGNILERFSAQQFPDLHSELNLSSLELGDSALYFCASSVGHGYTFGSGTRLTVV.

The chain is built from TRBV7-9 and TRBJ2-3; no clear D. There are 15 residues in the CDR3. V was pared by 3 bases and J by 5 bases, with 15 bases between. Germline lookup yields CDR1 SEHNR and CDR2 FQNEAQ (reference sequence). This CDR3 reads CASSFWTGLGDTQYF. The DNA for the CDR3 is TGTGCCAGCAGCTTCTGGACCGGCCTCGGAGATACGCAGTATTTT.